These 18 T cell receptor beta chains came from one sample sequenced in a study of T cell changes during pregnancy in multiple sclerosis. Here immunoSEQ multiplex PCR was the method, and the copy in TCRdb shows in-frame clones only, minus some. The table lists approximately 130,000 clones, about 95% of them singletons. The sequences come from peripheral blood, collected after pregnancy. The receptors shown here come from a female donor with multiple sclerosis, enrolled in a pregnancy study.

The V call is TRBV6-1, the J call TRBJ2-6; D is unclear. Germline V CDR1 and CDR2: MNHNS, SASEGT. The CDR3 consists of 15 residues. V was clipped by 3 bases and J by 0 bases, with 6 bases between them. CDR3: CASSEGDSGANVLTF. For the CDR3, the DNA is TGTGCCAGCAGTGAGGGCGACTCTGGGGCCAACGTCCTGACTTTC.

This rearrangement joins TRBV28 to TRBJ2-1, with D maybe TRBD2 (5 bases). The CDR3 runs to 16 residues. Germline CDR1 and CDR2: MDHEN and SYDVKM. Trimming cost V 5 bases and J 0 bases, with 14 bases left between them. CDR3 coding DNA: TGTGCCAGCAGTCCGCCGAGAGGGAGCTCCTACAATGAGCAGTTCTTC. It yields the protein CASSPPRGSSYNEQFF.

The chain employs TRBV6-1 and TRBJ1-5; 7 bases map to TRBD1. CDR1 and CDR2 from the germline V gene are MNHNS and SASEGT. With 6 bases clipped from V and 5 bases from J, the junction kept 4 bases outside the gene matches. The CDR3 is 13 amino acids. CDR3: CASSIQGYQPQHF. For the CDR3, the DNA is TGTGCCAGCAGCATACAGGGGTATCAGCCCCAGCATTTT.

This CDR3 reads CASSRYSGNTIYF. In nucleotides, the CDR3 is TGTGCCAGCAGCCGATACAGTGGAAACACCATATATTTT. The V call is TRBV7-2, the J call TRBJ1-3, with no clear D. CDR1 is SGHTA, CDR2 FQGNSA, per germline. The CDR3 loop spans 13 amino acids. V lost 5 bases, J lost 3 bases, and 8 bases lay in between.

The gene calls are TRBV15 and TRBJ2-3, with 12 bases aligning to TRBD2. Looked up from germline, CDR1 is LNHNV and CDR2 is YYDKDF (reference sequence). V shed 0 bases, J shed 0 bases, and the junction held 4 bases outside the gene matches. The CDR3 is 18 residues long. As DNA, the CDR3 is TGTGCCACCAGCAGAGACCTAGCGGGAGGGTATAGCACAGATACGCAGTATTTT. This gives the protein CATSRDLAGGYSTDTQYF.

The chain combines TRBV6-5 with TRBJ2-7; 10 bases map to TRBD2. J was trimmed by 5 bases and V by 7 bases; bases with no gene match: 11. Germline V gene lookup returns CDR1 MNHEY and CDR2 SVGAGI. CDR3 size: 15 residues. CDR3 amino acids: CASTTVGLAGDEQYF. CDR3 nucleotides: TGTGCCAGCACCACAGTAGGGCTAGCGGGAGACGAGCAGTACTTC.

The chain carries TRBV30 and TRBJ2-7; 14 bases are a match to TRBD2. The trim removed 5 bases at V and 6 bases at J, leaving 15 bases unmatched. Germline loops: CDR1 GTSNPN, CDR2 SVGIG (reference sequence). CDR3 length: 17 residues. The CDR3 here is CAWLRYPGTSGRGEQYF. The CDR3 DNA sequence: TGTGCCTGGCTAAGATATCCCGGGACTAGCGGGAGAGGCGAGCAGTACTTC. Full variable domain (rest looked up from reference TRBV30 and TRBJ2-7): SQTIHQWPATLVQPVGSPLSLECTVEGTSNPNLYWYRQAAGRGLQLLFYSVGIGQISSEVPQNLSASRPQDRQFILSSKKLLLSDSGFYLCAWLRYPGTSGRGEQYFGPGTRLTVT.

The V gene is TRBV5-1, the J gene TRBJ1-2, with 7 nucleotides matching TRBD1. The CDR3 extends over 20 amino acids. Germline V gives CDR1 SGHRS, CDR2 YFSETQ. V was clipped by 3 bases and J by 0 bases; unmatched bases: 20. In DNA form, the CDR3 reads TGCGCCAGCAGCTCCCCCGCACCCGCACAGGGGAAGATGGCTAACTATGGCTACACCTTC. Protein product: CASSSPAPAQGKMANYGYTF.

V usage is TRBV27 and J usage is TRBJ2-7; 13 bases align to TRBD2. CDR3 length equals 18 residues. The germline CDR1 and CDR2 sequences are MNHEY and SMNVEV (reference sequence). J gave up 0 bases and V 5 bases, and 10 bases lay outside the gene matches. The CDR3 here is CASSPFGLAGASSYEQYF. In DNA, the CDR3 is TGTGCCAGCAGTCCGTTTGGACTAGCGGGAGCGTCCTCCTACGAGCAGTACTTC.

J is TRBJ2-2 and V is TRBV7-2, with a weak D call TRBD2 (5 bases). There are 15 residues in the CDR3. V lost 11 bases and J 0 bases, leaving 16 bases between the germline ends. Germline V gene sequence: CDR1 SGHTA, CDR2 FQGNSA. The CDR3 sequence: CASTRRTANTGELFF. CDR3 coding DNA: TGTGCCTCAACCCGGAGGACTGCGAACACCGGGGAGCTGTTTTTT.

This sequence joins TRBV25-1 and TRBJ2-7; D may be TRBD1 (6 bases). The ends were cut back, 1 base at V and 0 bases at J, with 10 bases in the middle. The CDR3 covers 15 residues. Germline V gene data show CDR1 as MGHDK and CDR2 as SYGVNS. The CDR3 nucleotides are TGTGCCAGCAGTGAATTTGGACAGCACTCCTACGAGCAGTACTTC. Amino acid sequence: CASSEFGQHSYEQYF.

The chain uses TRBV19 and TRBJ2-2; maybe TRBD1 (6 bases). V was shortened by 7 bases and J by 7 bases, with 19 bases between the two germline ends. Germline CDR1 and CDR2: LNHDA and SQIVND (reference sequence). The CDR3 is made up of 15 amino acids. The chain's CDR3 is CASILTPTGGGELFF. The CDR3 DNA reads as TGTGCCAGTATATTAACGCCGACAGGTGGCGGGGAGCTGTTTTTT.

The chain couples TRBV11-3 to TRBJ2-7, with 10 nucleotides matching TRBD2. This CDR3 has 15 amino acids. From germline, CDR1 is SGHNT and CDR2 YENEEA. V shed 2 bases, J shed 2 bases, and the junction held 3 bases outside the gene matches. Here the CDR3 DNA reads TGTGCCAGCAGCTTAACTAGCGGGACAGCCTACGAGCAGTACTTC. Translating gives CASSLTSGTAYEQYF.

V gene TRBV18 combines with J gene TRBJ2-3; no clear D gene. Trimming took 4 bases from V and 2 from J, leaving 4 bases between them. The CDR3 sequence is 12 residues long. Germline assignment: CDR1 KGHSH and CDR2 LQKENI. The chain's CDR3 is CASSLDTDTQYF. In nucleotides, the CDR3 is TGTGCCAGCTCACTAGACACAGATACGCAGTATTTT.

The chain employs TRBV28 and TRBJ2-3, with D possibly TRBD1 on 6 matching bases. This CDR3 comprises 14 residues. Per germline, CDR1 MDHEN and CDR2 SYDVKM. V was trimmed by 7 bases and J by 0 bases, leaving 11 bases between them. CDR3: CASTRGYSTDTQYF. The CDR3 nucleotides are TGTGCCAGCACCAGGGGATATAGCACAGATACGCAGTATTTT.

The chain is built from TRBV25-1 and TRBJ2-5; perhaps TRBD1 as D (6 bases). The CDR3 sequence is 13 residues long. Trimming took off 6 bases at V and 2 bases at J, with 10 bases between the two ends. CDR1 is MGHDK, CDR2 SYGVNS, per germline. The CDR3 here is CASRQGAQETQYF. DNA for the CDR3: TGTGCCAGCAGACAGGGAGCGCAAGAGACCCAGTACTTC.

For the CDR3, the DNA is TGTGCCAGTAGTATATTTAGGGGGTCCACTGAAGCTTTCTTT. Translation gives CASSIFRGSTEAFF. This chain links TRBV19 with TRBJ1-1; D might be TRBD1 (6 bases). Germline V CDR1 and CDR2: LNHDA, SQIVND (reference sequence). V was trimmed by 2 bases and J by 4 bases, leaving 11 bases between them. The CDR3 contains 14 residues.

The rearrangement links TRBV6-4 to TRBJ2-5; D perhaps matches TRBD2 (5 bases). The V end was cut by 6 bases, the J end by 1 base, with 15 bases between. The CDR3 loop spans 15 amino acids. Germline CDR1 MRHNA, CDR2 SNTAGT. The CDR3 sequence is CASSSPRRVQETQYF. CDR3 nucleotides: TGTGCCAGCAGCTCCCCCCGGCGGGTCCAAGAGACCCAGTACTTC.